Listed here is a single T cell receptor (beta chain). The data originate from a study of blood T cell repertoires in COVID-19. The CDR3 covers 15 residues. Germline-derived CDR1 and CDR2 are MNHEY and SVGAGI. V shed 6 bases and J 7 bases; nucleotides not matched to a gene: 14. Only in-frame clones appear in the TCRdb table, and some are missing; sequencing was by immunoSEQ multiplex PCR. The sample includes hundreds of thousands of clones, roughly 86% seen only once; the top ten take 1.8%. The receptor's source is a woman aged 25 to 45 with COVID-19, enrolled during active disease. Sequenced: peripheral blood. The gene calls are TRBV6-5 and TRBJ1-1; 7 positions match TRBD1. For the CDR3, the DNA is TGTGCCAGCAGAATACAGGGGAGAGTCCCCGATGAAGCTTTCTTT. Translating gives CASRIQGRVPDEAFF.